The following is a T cell receptor beta chain sequence with its context. This table comes from immunoSEQ multiplex PCR, and its TCRdb copy is limited to in-frame clones, with some not included. The sample yields approximately 170,000 clones, roughly 84% seen once. This specimen comes from a study of blood T cell repertoires in COVID-19. There are 17 residues in the CDR3. V gave up 3 bases and J gave up 0 bases, with 15 bases separating them. CDR1 is KGHSH, CDR2 LQKENI, per germline. The sample taken for sequencing was peripheral blood. The chain uses TRBV18 and TRBJ1-3; maybe TRBD1 (6 bases). The receptor was derived from a man between 70 and 80 years old with active or convalescent COVID-19. DNA of the CDR3: TGTGCCAGCTCACCGGGACAATCTCTTAACTCTGGAAACACCATATATTTT. Its translation: CASSPGQSLNSGNTIYF.